This T cell receptor (beta chain) was identified in a study of CD8 T cells in Susac syndrome. V lost 6 bases and J lost 10, with 13 bases in between. The CDR3 is 12 residues long. TCR beta sequencing covered blood CD8+ and CD4+ T cells. Negative magnetic isolation gave CD8+ and CD4+ cells; FACS enriched CD8+ TEMRA. In its sample, this clonotype was seen once. Reverse transcription of about 0.5 to 1 ug RNA used random hexamers. Amplification of TCR beta CDR3 across 54 Vbeta and 13 Jbeta was performed with immunoSEQ multiplex PCR. Each CDR3 protein gets one entry after TCRdb re-called the immunoSEQ multiplex PCR reads with MiXCR. Of fewer than 300,000 distinct CDR3 sequences in the sample, about 85% were seen once.

Material for sequencing was CD8+ T cells from PBMCs. This chain links TRBV12-3 or TRBV12-4 with TRBJ2-1; a possible D gene is TRBD2 (6 bases). This clonotype was obtained from a human donor with multiple sclerosis. CDR3 residues: CASSMTSPEQFF. The DNA for the CDR3 is TGTGCCAGCAGCATGACTAGTCCGGAGCAGTTCTTC.